This TCR beta chain stems from a study of control samples from healthy donors and cancer patients. Generated by immunoSEQ multiplex PCR, the TCRdb table keeps only in-frame clones and is missing some. The data show approximately 84,000 clones, roughly four fifths seen once. This clonotype was sampled from a woman aged 55-70 years in good health. The sample consisted of blood.

The CDR3 protein is CASKRQAHYEQYF. DNA of the CDR3: TGTGCCAGCAAACGACAGGCCCACTACGAGCAGTACTTC. This chain uses TRBV6-5 with TRBJ2-7; perhaps TRBD1 as D (6 bases). Trimming left V 7 bases short and J 3 bases short, with 13 bases between. Germline values: CDR1 MNHEY, CDR2 SVGAGI. This CDR3 is 13 amino acids long.